This T cell receptor (beta chain) is from a study of HIV-infected patients and healthy controls. MiXCR, applied by TCRdb to the 5' RACE reads, yields one record per CDR3 protein. The sample has 65,000 to 70,000 distinct CDR3 sequences, 16% seen once; the top ten hold approximately 5%. This clonotype was detected ten times or more. The trim removed 6 bases at V and 0 bases at J, leaving 4 bases unmatched. The germline V gene has CDR1 MDHEN and CDR2 SYDVKM. The CDR3 runs 14 residues. The receptor comes from a human donor in good health. The sample taken for sequencing was CD4+ T cells from blood. The chain uses TRBV28 and TRBJ1-1; 7 bases match TRBD1. CDR3 coding DNA: TGTGCCAGCAGAGAGGGACAGTTGAACACTGAAGCTTTCTTT. Its protein is CASREGQLNTEAFF.